The 25 T cell receptor beta chains below all came from one sample that was sequenced in a study of OX40 agonist ivuxolimab in advanced cancers. Data came from immunoSEQ multiplex PCR; TCRdb stores just in-frame clones and leaves some out. The data contain approximately 65,000 clones, around 87% of them singletons. The source material was CD4+ or CD8+ T cells sorted from blood, sampled in a trial of the OX40 agonist ivuxolimab. The receptors were gathered from an adult with an advanced solid tumor such as melanoma, head and neck, liver or kidney cancer.

This rearrangement joins TRBV5-4 to TRBJ2-3; TRBD1 aligns across 7 bases. The CDR3 is 15 amino acids. From germline, CDR1 is SGHNT and CDR2 YYREEE (reference sequence). Trimming removed 2 bases from V and 2 bases from J; junction bases left unmatched: 5. CDR3 sequence (DNA): TGTGCCAGCAGCTTTACCGGGACAGTCACAGATACGCAGTATTTT. Its protein product is CASSFTGTVTDTQYF.

V is TRBV29-1 and J is TRBJ2-7; D remains ambiguous. From germline, CDR1 is SQVTM and CDR2 ANQGSEA. This CDR3 spans 13 amino acids. Trimming left V 3 bases short and J 3 bases short, with 12 bases between. CDR3 region: CSVEVGRLYEQYF. The CDR3 nucleotides read TGCAGCGTTGAGGTCGGGCGGCTCTACGAGCAGTACTTC.

The rearrangement links TRBV6-4 to TRBJ1-5, with TRBD1 identical over 9 bases. The CDR3 is 17 residues long. The germline gives CDR1 MRHNA, CDR2 SNTAGT. With V trimmed by 0 bases and J by 4 bases, 7 bases remained unmatched. CDR3 loop: CASSDSWDRVRNQPQHF. The CDR3 nucleotides are TGTGCCAGCAGTGACTCATGGGACAGGGTCCGTAATCAGCCCCAGCATTTT.

The table lists this clone with a few counts. V usage is TRBV19 and J usage is TRBJ1-5; D not resolved. With 3 bases removed from V and 5 bases from J, the gap between germline ends came to 11 bases. Per the germline V gene, CDR1 is LNHDA and CDR2 is SQIVND (reference sequence). This CDR3 region has 14 residues. The CDR3 sequence is CASSMSRYDQPQHF. CDR3 sequence (DNA): TGTGCCAGTAGTATGAGCAGGTACGATCAGCCCCAGCATTTT.

The chain links TRBV6-5 to TRBJ2-7; D assignment may be TRBD1 or TRBD2 (6 bases each). V was shortened by 2 bases and J by 4 bases, with 12 bases between the two germline ends. The CDR3 extends over 14 amino acids. Germline CDR1 is MNHEY and CDR2 is SVGAGI. This CDR3 is CASSYPGAKYEQYF. CDR3 coding DNA: TGTGCCAGCAGTTACCCGGGGGCTAAATACGAGCAGTACTTC.

The chain uses TRBV6-6 and TRBJ1-2; perhaps TRBD1 as D (5 bases). This CDR3 is built from 14 residues. Trimming shortened V by 1 base and J by 8 bases, and 14 bases separated the two germline ends. Germline V gene sequence: CDR1 MNHNY, CDR2 SVGAGI (reference sequence). DNA for the CDR3: TGTGCCAGCAGTTACTTGGTGGGGGTGAGCGGCTACACCTTC. It translates to CASSYLVGVSGYTF.

This clone was seen a single time. The rearrangement links TRBV7-9 to TRBJ2-1; 9 nucleotides line up with TRBD1. Germline trimming cut 4 bases from V and 4 bases from J; bases unmatched to any gene: 5. The CDR3 is made up of 15 amino acids. In germline, CDR1 is SEHNR, CDR2 FQNEAQ (reference sequence). CDR3 coding DNA: TGTGCCAGCAGCTCGCTCGGGACAGGGTACAATGAGCAGTTCTTC. As protein: CASSSLGTGYNEQFF.

This clone was seen a handful of times. J is TRBJ2-7 and V is TRBV10-1, with D tentatively TRBD2 (6 bases). This CDR3 region has 15 residues. The germline V gene encodes CDR1 WNHNN and CDR2 SYGVQD (reference sequence). V gave up 0 bases and J gave up 7 bases, with 16 bases separating them. The DNA for the CDR3 is TGCGCCAGCAGTGAGTCAATCAGGCGGGAAGGGGAGCAGTACTTC. It is translated as CASSESIRREGEQYF.

V is TRBV9 and J is TRBJ2-2, with 7 nucleotides matching TRBD1. The CDR3 extends over 14 amino acids. From germline, CDR1 is SGDLS and CDR2 YYNGEE. Trimming cost V 3 bases and J 1 base; bases outside gene matches: 0. CDR3 sequence reads: CASSGQGNTGELFF. The CDR3 nucleotides are TGTGCCAGCAGCGGACAGGGGAACACCGGGGAGCTGTTTTTT.

The rearrangement joins TRBV7-9 to TRBJ1-5, with a tentative D call TRBD1 (5 bases). The V end was cut by 3 bases, the J end by 7 bases, with 10 bases between. Germline CDR1 is SEHNR and CDR2 is FQNEAQ (reference sequence). There are 13 residues in the CDR3. CDR3 loop: CASSLEGEQPQHF. DNA of the CDR3: TGTGCCAGCAGCTTGGAAGGGGAGCAGCCCCAGCATTTT.

This chain links TRBV7-9 with TRBJ2-3; D ambiguous. The CDR3 is 14 residues long. V gave up 2 bases and J gave up 1 base, with 7 bases separating them. Germline V CDR1 and CDR2: SEHNR, FQNEAQ (reference sequence). This CDR3 reads CASSLRPGTDTQYF. CDR3 nucleotide sequence: TGTGCCAGCAGCTTACGTCCAGGCACAGATACGCAGTATTTT. The full variable domain, in which reference TRBV7-9 and TRBJ2-3 provide the parts outside the CDR3, is DTGVSQNPRHKITKRGQNVTFRCDPISEHNRLYWYRQTLGQGPEFLTYFQNEAQLEKSRLLSDRFSAERPKGSFSTLEIQRTEQGDSAMYLCASSLRPGTDTQYFGPGTRLTVL.

This clone was observed once. In nucleotides, the CDR3 is TGTGCCAGCAGTGAACCGGCTAGTCAGACCCAGTACTTC. Residues: CASSEPASQTQYF. The chain couples TRBV2 to TRBJ2-5; D is undetermined. The CDR3 covers 13 residues. Trimming took 2 bases from V and 6 from J, leaving 10 bases between them. The germline CDR1 and CDR2 sequences are SNHLY and FYNNEI.

This clone has more than one count but fewer than ten. In DNA form, the CDR3 reads TGTGCCAGCATGGTGGGACAGGTGAGCTCCTACGAGCAGTACTTC. Protein: CASMVGQVSSYEQYF. The V call is TRBV6-1, the J call TRBJ2-7; 8 positions match TRBD1. Germline loops: CDR1 MNHNS, CDR2 SASEGT. The CDR3 extends over 15 amino acids. Trimming cost V 7 bases and J 0 bases; bases outside gene matches: 8.

The V call is TRBV25-1, the J call TRBJ1-2; 11 bases line up with TRBD1. J lost 3 bases, V lost 4 bases, and 4 bases had no gene match. Germline lookup yields CDR1 MGHDK and CDR2 SYGVNS. There are 15 residues in the CDR3. CDR3 sequence: CASSGRDRGYYGYTF. The CDR3 coding sequence is TGTGCCAGCAGTGGCCGGGACAGGGGGTACTATGGCTACACCTTC.

The V gene is TRBV19, the J gene TRBJ2-1, with TRBD2 as a possible D gene (6 bases). Trimming cost V 8 bases and J 12 bases, with 11 bases left between them. This CDR3 has 10 residues. Per the germline V gene, CDR1 is LNHDA and CDR2 is SQIVND (reference sequence). CDR3 sequence (DNA): TGTGCCAGTGGAGGGACCTCGCAGTTCTTC. Amino acid sequence: CASGGTSQFF.

This clone was detected only a few times. DNA for the CDR3: TGTGCCAGCAGCATTACAGATACGCAGTATTTT. Encoded protein: CASSITDTQYF. J is TRBJ2-3 and V is TRBV7-2; D is undetermined. Trimming shortened V by 5 bases and J by 3 bases, and 3 bases separated the two germline ends. The CDR3 consists of 11 residues. Germline-derived CDR1 and CDR2 are SGHTA and FQGNSA.

This clone was seen once. This chain uses TRBV5-4 with TRBJ1-1, with D tentatively TRBD1 (5 bases). Trimming removed 0 bases from V and 1 base from J, with 10 bases in between. The germline CDR1 and CDR2 sequences are SGHNT and YYREEE (reference sequence). The CDR3 totals 15 residues. The CDR3 loop is CASSLEPGANTEAFF. The CDR3 DNA is TGTGCCAGCAGCTTGGAGCCCGGGGCGAACACTGAAGCTTTCTTT.

The genes are TRBV7-8 and TRBJ2-2; D may be TRBD1 (6 bases). The CDR3 loop spans 15 amino acids. CDR1 is SGHVS and CDR2 is FQNEAQ in the germline V gene. With 5 bases removed from V and 0 bases from J, the gap between germline ends came to 10 bases. CDR3: CASSKGQPNTGELFF. CDR3 nucleotide sequence: TGTGCCAGCAGCAAGGGACAACCGAACACCGGGGAGCTGTTTTTT.

The chain couples TRBV7-9 to TRBJ1-3; D gene uncertain. V lost 4 bases to trimming and J lost 2 bases, with 9 bases between them. The CDR3 has 14 residues. The V gene's germline CDR1 is SEHNR and CDR2 FQNEAQ (reference sequence). CDR3 DNA: TGTGCCAGCAGCTCCGGTAACGCTGGAAACACCATATATTTT. Residues: CASSSGNAGNTIYF.

The chain recombines TRBV19 with TRBJ2-1, with D hard to call. CDR1 is LNHDA, CDR2 SQIVND, per germline (reference sequence). V lost 5 bases and J 6 bases, leaving 8 bases between the germline ends. CDR3 length: 12 residues. CDR3 residues: CASSRQFNEQFF. CDR3 bases: TGTGCCAGTAGTCGCCAATTCAATGAGCAGTTCTTC.

V gene TRBV11-2 combines with J gene TRBJ2-1; D may be TRBD1 or TRBD2 (6 bases each). This CDR3 contains 15 residues. CDR1 SGHAT and CDR2 FQNNGV come from the germline V gene. Trimming took 0 bases from V and 6 from J, leaving 12 bases between them. CDR3 bases: TGTGCCAGCAGCTTAGACGGTCGGGGGCTCAATGAGCAGTTCTTC. Translation: CASSLDGRGLNEQFF.

CDR3 region: CASSADRRNTEAFF. CDR3 DNA sequence: TGCGCCAGCAGTGCGGACAGGAGGAACACTGAAGCTTTCTTT. J is TRBJ1-1 and V is TRBV10-1, with 7 bases identical to TRBD1. In germline, CDR1 is WNHNN, CDR2 SYGVQD (reference sequence). The CDR3 totals 14 residues. The J segment lost 1 base and the V segment lost 4 bases, leaving 3 bases of the junction unmatched.

The rearrangement joins TRBV27 to TRBJ1-6; D is ambiguous. CDR1 and CDR2 from the germline V gene are MNHEY and SMNVEV (reference sequence). V was clipped by 2 bases and J by 4 bases, with 6 bases between them. The CDR3 loop spans 14 amino acids. The CDR3 is CASSLIPYNSPLHF. In DNA, the CDR3 is TGTGCCAGCAGTTTAATTCCTTATAATTCACCCCTCCACTTT.

The V call is TRBV7-2, the J call TRBJ1-4; D gene uncertain. This CDR3 is built from 14 residues. Per germline, CDR1 SGHTA and CDR2 FQGNSA. V was clipped by 6 bases and J by 3 bases, with 11 bases between them. The CDR3 sequence is CASRFGSSNEKLFF. As DNA, the CDR3 is TGTGCCAGCAGGTTTGGCAGCTCTAATGAAAAACTGTTTTTT.

The gene calls are TRBV5-8 and TRBJ2-1; possible D gene TRBD1, 5 bases. The germline CDR1 and CDR2 sequences are SGHTS and YDEGEE. The CDR3 runs to 15 residues. V lost 3 bases and J 4 bases, leaving 14 bases between the germline ends. DNA for the CDR3: TGTGCCAGCAGCTCACGGGCCAGGGAATACAATGAGCAGTTCTTC. Translation: CASSSRAREYNEQFF.